The source of this T cell receptor beta chain is a study of shared clonotypes between healthy human individuals. General study results and limits: Even with large depth, rarefaction showed that sorted-subset sequencing was incomplete.

Each subset's genomic DNA was shared equally among a number of immunoSEQ plates. Produced via immunoSEQ multiplex PCR; TCRdb's table is partial and in-frame only. The sample has about 680,000 clones, around 73% seen once. There are 13 residues in the CDR3. Looked up from germline, CDR1 is MNHNS and CDR2 is SASEGT. V was shortened by 4 bases and J by 3 bases, with 7 bases between the two germline ends. A remark on this clone: The antigen is not known.

The origin of this receptor is a woman in her thirties in good health. The V and J genes are TRBV6-1 and TRBJ1-5; no reliable D call. Sample: memory CD4+ T cells sorted from blood. Regarding subset: CD45RA-negative fraction. The CDR3 DNA reads as TGTGCCAGCAGTGTACGCTCCAATCAGCCCCAGCATTTT. This encodes CASSVRSNQPQHF.